This T cell receptor beta chain was retrieved from a study of blood T cell repertoires in COVID-19. Sequencing used immunoSEQ multiplex PCR; TCRdb keeps in-frame clones, though not all of them. This sample yields approximately 250,000 clones, of which roughly 82% are seen a single time; 2% to 2.5% belongs to the top ten. Losses at the gene ends were 0 bases for V and 7 bases for J; bases not matched to a gene: 5. The germline V gene has CDR1 SGHKS and CDR2 YYEKEE (reference sequence). CDR3 size: 14 residues. The sample comprised peripheral blood. The chain is built from TRBV5-5 and TRBJ1-2; 8 bases are shared with TRBD1. This TCR was sampled from a man aged 40-55 years who had recovered from COVID-19. CDR3 sequence reads: CASSLVQGAGGYTF. The CDR3 DNA sequence: TGTGCCAGCAGCTTGGTTCAGGGGGCGGGTGGCTACACCTTC.